This T cell receptor beta chain was observed in a study of Graves' ophthalmopathy and Graves' hyperthyroidism. The authors amplified TCR beta CDR3 regions, and they did so from RNA transcripts for repertoire sequencing. The authors performed first-round RT-PCR with HTBI primers and then a second-round multiplex PCR. TCRdb processed the multiplex PCR reads anew with MiXCR; each CDR3 protein has one entry. The sample records 400,000 or so distinct CDR3 sequences, about 18% being singletons. Germline V lookup: CDR1 MDHEN, CDR2 SYDVKM. V shed 8 bases, J shed 6 bases, and the junction held 7 bases outside the gene matches. The CDR3 length is 14 residues.

This receptor was taken from an adult woman with stable Graves' hyperthyroidism. The chain couples TRBV28 to TRBJ2-2; 9 nucleotides agree with TRBD1. The material sequenced was peripheral blood. CDR3 DNA: TGTGCCAGCGGAGGGACAGGGCCCCCCGGGGAGCTGTTTTTT. As protein: CASGGTGPPGELFF.